Sequencing of this TCR beta chain was carried out in a study of yellow fever vaccine responses in identical twins listed by TCRdb under 2018. Context from the whole study: The study precisely tracked vaccine-responding T cell clones in identical twins. Overall results and qualifications from the work: The authors reported that the T cell response to vaccination in identical twins appeared partly convergent and partly personalized.

The library was produced with RT-PCR. These reads were obtained on an Illumina HiSeq 2500. TCRdb reran the public reads through fastp at Q25 and MiXCR, keeping productive beta chains. Entries are consolidated by CDR3 protein sequence, retaining the most common genes and DNA. This sample is represented by tens of thousands of distinct CDR3 sequences; roughly 80% of them were singletons. Around 4.8% of the sample is taken by the ten largest. Of note for this clonotype: The specificity of this receptor is unknown. Per-base quality was not reported, and no clone a single base away is much larger than it.

The input for sequencing was T cells from blood (PBMCs), unsorted or a sorted subset (not recorded which), taken before or after yellow fever vaccination (not recorded which). This clonotype was obtained from a woman under 30 who received the yellow fever vaccine. Donor details come from another sample of the same person, matched by shared clones.

The CDR3 reads as follows: CASSRRRLAGDNEQFF. The sequence in DNA is TGTGCCAGCAGCCGCCGCCGACTAGCGGGGGACAATGAGCAGTTCTTC. The V and J genes are TRBV11-2 and TRBJ2-1; 12 bases in the middle match TRBD2. Looking up the germline V gene yields CDR1 SGHAT and CDR2 FQNNGV. V trim: 5 bases; J trim: 5 bases; unmatched bases: 7. The CDR3 holds 16 amino acids from the cysteine to the phenylalanine. The DNA shown is the 48-base CDR3, in frame from base 1.